This TCR beta chain was documented in a study of OX40 agonist ivuxolimab in advanced cancers. On the study more broadly: From about 23 to 85 years was the age range, with a mean of around 54 years, and around 80% were male. Three patients, one with hepatocellular carcinoma and two with cutaneous melanoma, achieved partial responses.

In germline, CDR1 is MGHDK, CDR2 SYGVNS. The CDR3 covers 11 residues. Trimming left V 3 bases short and J 7 bases short, with 3 bases between. A single count supports this clone. The antigen is unknown. Sequencing used immunoSEQ multiplex PCR; TCRdb keeps in-frame clones, though not all of them. Of 77,000 or so clones listed, more than 85% are singletons. Findings of the study overall: At 0.1 to 3.0 mg/kg, CD4+ and CD8+ blood T cells expanded clonally by week 6. CD8+ T cells showed, on average, more clonal expansion than CD4+ cells.

This material consisted of CD4+ or CD8+ T cells sorted from blood, taken in a trial of the OX40 agonist ivuxolimab. This clonotype was sampled from an adult with an advanced solid tumor such as melanoma, head and neck, liver or kidney cancer. The chain combines TRBV25-1 with TRBJ2-2; no clear D gene. In DNA form, the CDR3 reads TGTGCCAGCAGTGATGGCGGGGAGCTGTTTTTT. It encodes CASSDGGELFF.